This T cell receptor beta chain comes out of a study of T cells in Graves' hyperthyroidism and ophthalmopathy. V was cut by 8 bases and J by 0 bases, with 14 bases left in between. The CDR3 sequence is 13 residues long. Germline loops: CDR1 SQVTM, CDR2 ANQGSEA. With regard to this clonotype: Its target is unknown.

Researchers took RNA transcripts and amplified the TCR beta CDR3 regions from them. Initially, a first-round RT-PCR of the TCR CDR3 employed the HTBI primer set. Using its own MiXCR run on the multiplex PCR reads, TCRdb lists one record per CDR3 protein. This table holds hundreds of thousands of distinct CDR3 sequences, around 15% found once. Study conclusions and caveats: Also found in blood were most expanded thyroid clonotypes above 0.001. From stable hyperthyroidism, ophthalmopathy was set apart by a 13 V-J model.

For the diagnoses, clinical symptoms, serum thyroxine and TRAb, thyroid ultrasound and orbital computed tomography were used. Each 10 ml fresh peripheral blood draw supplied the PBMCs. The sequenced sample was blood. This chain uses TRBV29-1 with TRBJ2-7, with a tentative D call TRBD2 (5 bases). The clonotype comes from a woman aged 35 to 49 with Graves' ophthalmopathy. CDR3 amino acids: CSFLAASSYEQYF. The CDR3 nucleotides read TGCAGCTTCCTAGCAGCAAGCTCCTACGAGCAGTACTTC.